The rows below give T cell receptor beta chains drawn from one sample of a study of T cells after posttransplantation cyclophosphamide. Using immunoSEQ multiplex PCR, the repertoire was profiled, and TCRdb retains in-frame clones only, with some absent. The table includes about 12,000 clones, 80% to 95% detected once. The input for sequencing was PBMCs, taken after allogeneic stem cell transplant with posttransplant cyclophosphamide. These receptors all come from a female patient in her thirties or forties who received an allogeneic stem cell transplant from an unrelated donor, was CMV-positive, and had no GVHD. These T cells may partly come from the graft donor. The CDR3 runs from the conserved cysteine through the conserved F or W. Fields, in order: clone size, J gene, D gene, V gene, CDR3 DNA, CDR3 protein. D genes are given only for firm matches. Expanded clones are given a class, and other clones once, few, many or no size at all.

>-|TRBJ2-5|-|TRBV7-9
TGTGCCAGCAGCTCGCAAGAGACCCAGTACTTC
CASSSQETQYF
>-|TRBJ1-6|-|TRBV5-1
TGCGCCAGCAGCTTCTCCAGGGATGGTTCACCCCTCCACTTT
CASSFSRDGSPLHF
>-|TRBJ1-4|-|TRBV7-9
TGTGCCAGCAGCCACCCAGCGAAACAGGGAGAACTGTTTTTT
CASSHPAKQGELFF
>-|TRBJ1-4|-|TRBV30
TGTGCCTGGGGAAATCACTTCAGGGGTGGTAATGAAAAACTGTTTTTT
CAWGNHFRGGNEKLFF
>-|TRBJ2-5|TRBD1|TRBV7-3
TGTGCCAGCAGCTTAAGGGACAGGGGGAAAGAGTTGGAAGAGACCCAGTACTTC
CASSLRDRGKELEETQYF
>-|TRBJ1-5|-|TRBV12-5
TGTGCTAGTGGTGGGGGGGGTAATCAGCCCCAGCATTTT
CASGGGGNQPQHF
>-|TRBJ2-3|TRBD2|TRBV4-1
TGCGCCAGCAGCCATATCGGACTAGCGGGAGTAGATACGCAGTATTTT
CASSHIGLAGVDTQYF
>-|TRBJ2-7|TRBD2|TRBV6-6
TGTGCCAGCAGTTACTCGGCTAGCGGGAAATACGAGCAGTACTTC
CASSYSASGKYEQYF
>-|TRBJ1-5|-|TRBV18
TGTGCCAGCTCACCTTTTGGGCAGGGGAATCAGCCCCAGCATTTT
CASSPFGQGNQPQHF
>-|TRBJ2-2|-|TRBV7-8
TGTGCCAGCAGCTTAGAGGGCGGGTCCTCGAACACCGGGGAGCTGTTTTTT
CASSLEGGSSNTGELFF
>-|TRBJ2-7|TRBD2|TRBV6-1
TGTGCCAGCAGTAAATCGGGACTAGCGGGCTACGAGCAGTACTTC
CASSKSGLAGYEQYF
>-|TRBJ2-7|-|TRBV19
TGTGCCAGTAGTTTTTCACCCGACACCTTCTACGAGCAGTACTTC
CASSFSPDTFYEQYF
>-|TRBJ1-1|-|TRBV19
TGTGCCAGTAGTTTCAGGGGTAGCACTGAAGCTTTCTTT
CASSFRGSTEAFF
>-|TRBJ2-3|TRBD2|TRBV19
TGTGCCAGTAGTAGGGAACTAGCGGACACAGATACGCAGTATTTT
CASSRELADTDTQYF
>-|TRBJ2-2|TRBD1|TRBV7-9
TGTGCCAGCAGCTTTTATACAGGGGGGACCGGGGAGCTGTTTTTT
CASSFYTGGTGELFF
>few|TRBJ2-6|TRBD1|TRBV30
TGTGCCTGGACGGAGACAGGGGCAGCGGCTGGGGCCAACGTCCTGACTTTC
CAWTETGAAAGANVLTF
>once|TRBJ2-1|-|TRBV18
TGTGCCAGCTCACCAGCCGGGACACGGCAGTTCTTC
CASSPAGTRQFF
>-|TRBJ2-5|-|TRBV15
TGTGCCACCAGCAGAGGGGGAGGAACCAAGACCTCCCAGTACTTC
CATSRGGGTKTSQYF
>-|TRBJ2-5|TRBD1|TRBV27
TGTGCCAGCAGTCGTCCGGGACAGGCCGAGACCCAGTACTTC
CASSRPGQAETQYF
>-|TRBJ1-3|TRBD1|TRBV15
TGTGCCACCAGCAGAGCGAGAGGGACAGTCTCCTCTGGAAACACCATATATTTT
CATSRARGTVSSGNTIYF
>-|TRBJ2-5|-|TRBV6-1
TGTGCCATCGGACGGGGGGCCCAAGTCGGGACCCAGTACTTC
CAIGRGAQVGTQYF
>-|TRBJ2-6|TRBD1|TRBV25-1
TGTGCCAGCAGTGAAGACAGGGGCATATCTGGGGCCAACGTCCTGACTTTC
CASSEDRGISGANVLTF
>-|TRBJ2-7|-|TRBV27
TGTGCCAGCAGACCCCTAGGGGCACGACAGGACGAGCAGTACTTC
CASRPLGARQDEQYF
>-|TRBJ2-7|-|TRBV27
TGTGCCAGCAGTTTTTTGGGAGCCCCTACCCGCTACGAGCAGTACTTC
CASSFLGAPTRYEQYF
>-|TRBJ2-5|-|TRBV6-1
TGTGCCAGCAGTGAAGCCACAGGTAGATATCGGGGGATCCAAGAGACCCAGTACTTC
CASSEATGRYRGIQETQYF
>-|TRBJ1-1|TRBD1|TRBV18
TGTGCCAGCTCACCATACAGGGGGCGATCGGACACTGAAGCTTTCTTT
CASSPYRGRSDTEAFF
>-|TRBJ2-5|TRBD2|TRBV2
TGTGCCAGCCTAAGTAGCGGGAGGGCCCGAGAGACCCAGTACTTC
CASLSSGRARETQYF
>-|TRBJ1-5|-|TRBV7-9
TGTGCCAGCAGCCAGGGAAAGGTGGAGCCCCAGCATTTT
CASSQGKVEPQHF
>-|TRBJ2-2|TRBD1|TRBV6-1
TGTGCCTCCTTGCCGGTCCAGGGGGCATTCGGGGAGCTGTTTTTT
CASLPVQGAFGELFF
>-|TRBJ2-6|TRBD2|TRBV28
TGTGCCAGCAGTTCAAGTGGGAGGGGAGCCGCTGGGGCCAACGTCCTGACTTTC
CASSSSGRGAAGANVLTF
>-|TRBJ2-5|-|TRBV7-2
TGTGCCAGCAGCTTACCGGACGGGCTAGAGGGCCAGTACTTC
CASSLPDGLEGQYF
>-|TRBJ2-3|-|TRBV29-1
TGCAGCGTCGCAAATCGAAGGGAGAGCGGCACAGATACGCAGTATTTT
CSVANRRESGTDTQYF
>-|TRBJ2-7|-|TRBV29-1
TGCAGCGTTGCCGACTCATACGAGCAGTACTTC
CSVADSYEQYF
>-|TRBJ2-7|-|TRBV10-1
TGCGCCAGCAGTGAGTCTGGCGGAGGTGGCTCCTACGAGCAGTACTTC
CASSESGGGGSYEQYF
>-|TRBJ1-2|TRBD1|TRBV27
TGTGCCAGCAGTTCGGATCCGGGACAGCAAGCCCGGGTCTATGGCTACACCTTC
CASSSDPGQQARVYGYTF
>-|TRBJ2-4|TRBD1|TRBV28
TGTGCCAGCAGATACCGGGACAGGGTGGGCAAAAACATTCAGTACTTC
CASRYRDRVGKNIQYF
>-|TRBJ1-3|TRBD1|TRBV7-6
TGTGCCAGCAGCTTAGGGATGGACAGGGTTGGAAACACCATATATTTT
CASSLGMDRVGNTIYF
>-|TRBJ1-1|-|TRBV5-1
TGCGCCAGCAGCTTGGCCAGTTTTCTCCGGACATCTGAAGCTTTCTTT
CASSLASFLRTSEAFF
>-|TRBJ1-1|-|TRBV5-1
TGCGCCAGCAGCCTCGACAGGATTGAAGCTTTCTTT
CASSLDRIEAFF
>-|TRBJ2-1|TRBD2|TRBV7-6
TGTGCCAGCAGCCTCCGGACTAGCGGGGGGTACAATGAGCAGTTCTTC
CASSLRTSGGYNEQFF
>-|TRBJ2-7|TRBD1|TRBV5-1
TGCGCCAGCAGCTCTAAGGCCGGGACAGCTCACTACGAGCAGTACTTC
CASSSKAGTAHYEQYF
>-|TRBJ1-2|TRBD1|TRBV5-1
TGCGCCAGCAGCTTGGGGGCCAGGGGGCGGTTTAACTATGGCTACACCTTC
CASSLGARGRFNYGYTF
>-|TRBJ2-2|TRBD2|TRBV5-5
TGTGCCAGCAGCCTTCTCCGCGGGGGGGTTGCCAAAAACACCGGGGAGCTGTTTTTT
CASSLLRGGVAKNTGELFF
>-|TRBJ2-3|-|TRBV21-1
TGTGCCAGCAGACGTTGGCTGGCTACAGTCATGCAAGATACGCAGTATTTT
CASRRWLATVMQDTQYF
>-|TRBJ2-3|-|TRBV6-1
TGTGCCAGCAGTGCGCGTTACACAGATACGCAGTATTTT
CASSARYTDTQYF
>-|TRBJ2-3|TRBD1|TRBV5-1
TGCGCCAGCAGCTTGGTTGGGACAGGAGGGCTATTTAGCACAGATACGCAGTATTTT
CASSLVGTGGLFSTDTQYF
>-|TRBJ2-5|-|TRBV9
TGTGCCAGCAGCGCAGGGCTAATGGGTCAAGAGACCCAGTACTTC
CASSAGLMGQETQYF
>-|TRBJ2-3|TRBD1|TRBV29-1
TGCAGCGTGGGACAGGGGGGGCGCACAGATACGCAGTATTTT
CSVGQGGRTDTQYF
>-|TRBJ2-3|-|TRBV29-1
TGCAGCGTTGTTACGGCGGCGCAGTATTTT
CSVVTAAQYF
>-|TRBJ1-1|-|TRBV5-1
TGCGCCAGCAGCCCCGGGACAATCATGAACACTGAAGCTTTCTTT
CASSPGTIMNTEAFF
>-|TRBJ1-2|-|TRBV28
TGTGCCAGCAGTTTTCTCTTCCCCGCTAACTATGGCTACACCTTC
CASSFLFPANYGYTF
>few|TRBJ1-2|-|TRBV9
TGTGCCAGCAGCGTGGAGGGTAGTCCTAACTATGGCTACACCTTC
CASSVEGSPNYGYTF
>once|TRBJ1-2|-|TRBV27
TGTGCCAGCAGTTACCAGGGAAATGGCTACACCTTC
CASSYQGNGYTF
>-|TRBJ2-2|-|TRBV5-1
TGCGCCAGCAGCCCCAGACTAGTCACCGGGGAGCTGTTTTTT
CASSPRLVTGELFF
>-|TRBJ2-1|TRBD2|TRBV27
TGTGCCAGCAGTTTAGGCAGGGTGACTAGCCCCATTGGGAATGAGCAGTTCTTC
CASSLGRVTSPIGNEQFF
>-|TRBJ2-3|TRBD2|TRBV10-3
TGTGCCGTTGGACTAGCGGGAGGGACGTATACGCAGTATTTT
CAVGLAGGTYTQYF
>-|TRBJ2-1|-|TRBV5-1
TGCGCCAGCAGCCCGCTCCAGAGGAGCTCCTACAATGAGCAGTTCTTC
CASSPLQRSSYNEQFF
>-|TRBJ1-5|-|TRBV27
TGTGCCAGCACCACAGTCGGGGGGAATCAGCCCCAGCATTTT
CASTTVGGNQPQHF
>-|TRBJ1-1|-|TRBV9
TGTGCCAGCAGCGCTGCAGGGTGGAACACTGAAGCTTTCTTT
CASSAAGWNTEAFF
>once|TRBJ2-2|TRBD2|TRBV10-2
TGCGCCAGCAGTGAGAGGGTGGGGCGGGGGAAGTATTCATCCGGGGAGCTGTTTTTT
CASSERVGRGKYSSGELFF